The next 10 T cell receptor beta chains were all read from a single sample in a study of blood T cell repertoires in COVID-19. Method: immunoSEQ multiplex PCR; TCRdb's copy keeps in-frame clones and lacks some. Of 190,000 or so clones in the sample, about nine tenths were seen once. The material sequenced was peripheral blood. The source of these receptors is a man aged 35-49 years with acute or convalescent COVID-19.

The J gene is TRBJ2-1, the V gene TRBV15; TRBD2 is a possible D gene (6 bases). Looked up from germline, CDR1 is LNHNV and CDR2 is YYDKDF (reference sequence). The CDR3 runs 14 residues. Trimming shortened V by 3 bases and J by 7 bases, and 13 bases separated the two germline ends. CDR3 amino acids: CATSRATRRNEQFF. CDR3 nucleotide sequence: TGTGCCACCAGCAGGGCGACTAGGCGGAATGAGCAGTTCTTC.

The chain links TRBV5-1 to TRBJ1-3; the D is unclear. From germline, CDR1 is SGHRS and CDR2 YFSETQ. V gave up 7 bases and J gave up 4 bases, with 15 bases separating them. This CDR3 spans 14 amino acids. CDR3 in DNA: TGCGCCAGCGGGCCTGACTCGGGAGGAAACACCATATATTTT. Residues: CASGPDSGGNTIYF.

This chain links TRBV7-2 with TRBJ2-7, with unresolved D. The CDR3 consists of 16 residues. CDR1 SGHTA and CDR2 FQGNSA come from the germline V gene. V lost 5 bases and J 2 bases, leaving 19 bases between the germline ends. CDR3 loop: CASSAPPLSIAYEQYF. The CDR3 nucleotides read TGTGCCAGCAGCGCCCCCCCCCTCTCTATCGCCTACGAGCAGTACTTC.

The chain recombines TRBV28 with TRBJ2-1, with TRBD2 matching over 7 bases. With V trimmed by 3 bases and J by 3 bases, 5 bases remained unmatched. The CDR3 consists of 15 residues. Germline V CDR1 and CDR2: MDHEN, SYDVKM. The CDR3 here is CASSLQGGNYNEQFF. The CDR3 DNA reads TGTGCCAGCAGTTTGCAGGGAGGGAACTACAATGAGCAGTTCTTC.

J is TRBJ1-2 and V is TRBV5-1; TRBD1 matches 7 bases. Unmatched junction bases numbered 11, after V lost 4 bases and J lost 2 bases. Germline assignment: CDR1 SGHRS and CDR2 YFSETQ. The CDR3 sequence is 16 residues long. The CDR3 spells CASSGGDLTGNYGYTF. The CDR3 DNA follows: TGCGCCAGCAGCGGAGGAGACCTGACAGGGAACTATGGCTACACCTTC.

The chain employs TRBV5-1 and TRBJ1-4; 10 bases align to TRBD1. This CDR3 contains 16 residues. Germline values: CDR1 SGHRS, CDR2 YFSETQ. Trimming took 3 bases from V and 8 from J; bases not matched to a gene: 10. CDR3 region: CASSWTPGTGVEKLFF. CDR3 in DNA: TGCGCCAGCAGCTGGACGCCCGGGACAGGGGTCGAAAAACTGTTTTTT. The whole variable domain, remainder taken from reference TRBV5-1 and TRBJ1-4, is KAGVTQTPRYLIKTRGQQVTLSCSPISGHRSVSWYQQTPGQGLQFLFEYFSETQRNKGNFPGRFSGRQFSNSRSEMNVSTLELGDSALYLCASSWTPGTGVEKLFFGSGTQLSVL.

In regard to this clone: Other nucleotide sequences from this sample produce the same CDR3. The chain employs TRBV3-1 (or the pseudogene TRBV3-2) and TRBJ1-4; 10 bases are shared with TRBD1. V lost 1 base, J lost 6 bases, and 5 bases stayed unmatched. CDR1 and CDR2 (germline): LGHDT, YNNKEL (reference sequence). The CDR3 is 16 amino acids. This CDR3 is CASSQAGTGVYEKLFF. CDR3 bases: TGTGCCAGCAGCCAAGCCGGGACAGGGGTGTATGAAAAACTGTTTTTT.

This clone has more than one count but fewer than ten. This chain connects TRBV21-1 to TRBJ2-7; the D call of TRBD1 is as the table states it, not checked on the DNA. TRBV21-1 is a documented pseudogene. This CDR3 is built from 10 residues. The CDR3 sequence is CARTAYEQYF. In nucleotides, the CDR3 is TGTGCCAGGACAGCCTACGAGCAGTACTTC.

Regarding this clone: The same CDR3 is also encoded by other DNA sequences in this sample. The chain couples TRBV30 to TRBJ1-1; the D gene is possibly TRBD1 (5 bases). CDR1 GTSNPN and CDR2 SVGIG come from the germline V gene (reference sequence). Between the trimmed V and J ends, which lost 0 bases and 4 bases, there was a span of 9 bases. This CDR3 is 13 amino acids long. CDR3 bases: TGTGCCTGGAGTGTGGGGGGAGGCACTGAAGCTTTCTTT. Its protein product is CAWSVGGGTEAFF.

V gene TRBV30 combines with J gene TRBJ2-7, with 10 bases lining up with TRBD1. Germline assignment: CDR1 GTSNPN and CDR2 SVGIG (reference sequence). With 4 bases clipped from V and 5 bases from J, the junction kept 8 bases outside the gene matches. CDR3 length: 14 residues. CDR3 residues: CAWTRTGGLDEQYF. Here the CDR3 DNA reads TGTGCCTGGACCCGGACAGGGGGGCTCGACGAGCAGTACTTC.